Included here is one T cell receptor beta chain sequence, with context. Its specificity is not known. This sample stems from a study of cytomegalovirus exposure and HLA in healthy donors. Overall study findings and caveats: Later work showed greater clonal expansion in HLA-associated TCR beta chains than in equally common others.

The PCR had 60 Vbeta and 13 Jbeta primers. Produced via immunoSEQ multiplex PCR; TCRdb's table is partial and in-frame only. The sample contains roughly 110,000 clones, under 70% of which appear only once. The origin of this receptor is a man between 18 and 29 years old in good health and CMV-seropositive. Sequenced input: PBMCs.

The CDR3 DNA sequence: TGCGCCAGCAGTGAGTCTTATGGAGGGTCTGGGTACACCTTC. Protein sequence: CASSESYGGSGYTF. The rearrangement uses TRBV10-2 and TRBJ1-2; no clear D. Germline CDR1 reads WSHSY; CDR2 reads SAAADI. Deletions cut 0 bases from V and 11 bases from J, with 16 bases between. The CDR3 length is 14 residues.